The clone carrying this TCR beta chain came up many times. Its antigen is as yet unknown. Coverage ceases 3 residues before the CDR3 finishes, and the germline J gene fills in the end. Assay used: immunoSEQ multiplex PCR; TCRdb lists only in-frame clones, some missing. This sample comprises approximately 34,000 clones, none seen once only. This record comes from a study of T cell clonality in common variable immunodeficiency. Study observations and caveats: Patient heterogeneity in the CVID cohort limited correlations between repertoire features and clinical complications.

Germline V gives CDR1 LGHDT, CDR2 YNNKEL (reference sequence). The CDR3 loop spans 13 amino acids. V was cut by 1 base and J by 4 bases, with 8 bases left in between. The chain is built from TRBV3-1 (or the pseudogene TRBV3-2) and TRBJ2-7, with no clear D. The sample comprised peripheral blood mononuclear cells. This clonotype was obtained from a person between 18 and 75 years old in good health. The CDR3 spells CASSQVSGYEQYF. Partial CDR3 DNA: TGTGCCAGCAGCCAAGTATCAGGTTACGAG.